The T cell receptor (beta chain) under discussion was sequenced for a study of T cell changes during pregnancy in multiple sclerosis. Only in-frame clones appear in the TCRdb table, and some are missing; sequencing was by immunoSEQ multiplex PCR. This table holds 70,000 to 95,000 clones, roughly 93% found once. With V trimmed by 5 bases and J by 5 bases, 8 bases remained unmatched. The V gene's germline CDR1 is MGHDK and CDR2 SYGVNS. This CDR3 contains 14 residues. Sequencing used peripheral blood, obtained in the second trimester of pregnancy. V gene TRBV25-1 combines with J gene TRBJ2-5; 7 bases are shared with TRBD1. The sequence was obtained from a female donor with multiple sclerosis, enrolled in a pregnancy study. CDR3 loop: CASSLTGERETQYF. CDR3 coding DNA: TGTGCCAGCAGTCTAACAGGGGAGCGGGAGACCCAGTACTTC.